This T cell receptor (beta chain) was observed in a study of blood T cell repertoires in COVID-19. Across the whole study: PBMCs, B-cell-depleted T cells, or T cells provided the cDNA or gDNA that made up the material.

The CDR3 totals 14 residues. The junction had 9 bases not matched to a gene; V was cut back by 3 bases and J by 8 bases. Germline V gives CDR1 SGDLS, CDR2 YYNGEE. Method: immunoSEQ multiplex PCR; TCRdb's copy keeps in-frame clones and lacks some. The data contain 180,000 or so clones, roughly three quarters of them seen just once; the ten biggest clones take up roughly 8.6%. The TCR sequence derives from a woman between 45 and 60 years old with active or convalescent COVID-19. Sequencing was done on a sample of peripheral blood. V usage is TRBV9 and J usage is TRBJ1-2; 8 bases map to TRBD1. The CDR3 region is CASSEQYRDRGYTF. Written as DNA, the CDR3 is TGTGCCAGCAGCGAACAGTACCGGGACAGGGGCTACACCTTC.